This section outlines one T cell receptor beta chain sequence together with its context. The antigen is unknown. This record comes from a study of glioma-infiltrating T cells. The CDR3 loop spans 17 amino acids. V was clipped by 4 bases and J by 6 bases, with 24 bases between them. From germline, CDR1 is SNHLY and CDR2 FYNNEI. TCR alpha and beta CDR3 regions were amplified from RNA using iRepertoire nested multiplex PCR. For one-step reverse transcription and amplification, roughly 95-400 ng of tissue mRNA or PBMC total RNA was used. MiXCR was run by TCRdb on the multiplex PCR reads, yielding one entry per CDR3 protein. The repertoire consists of 100,000 to 150,000 distinct CDR3 sequences, with under 30% occurring once and the leading ten covering roughly a quarter. General observations from the study: Very few CDR3 sequences were shared between tissue and blood. Gliomas, especially low-grade, showed above-expected tissue-blood divergence; non-neoplastic patients showed below.

The receptor comes from a human donor with low-grade glioma or glioblastoma, undergoing nonglioma brain surgery, or in good health (not recorded which). J is TRBJ1-1 and V is TRBV2; D gene uncertain. Specimen: glioma tissue, nonneoplastic brain tissue, or PBMCs (not recorded which). CDR3 sequence: CASSVGVLSALGAEAFF. CDR3 DNA: TGTGCCAGCAGTGTTGGGGTGCTCAGCGCTCTGGGCGCTGAAGCTTTCTTT.